The 32 T cell receptor beta chains in this list originate from one sample, sequenced in a study of blood T cell repertoires in COVID-19. Clones were read by immunoSEQ multiplex PCR, and TCRdb kept only the in-frame ones, dropping some. Among some 250,000 clones, approximately 85% were seen once, and the ten largest hold under 0.95%. Material for sequencing was peripheral blood. The receptors stem from a woman aged 25 to 39 with acute or convalescent COVID-19.

The genes are TRBV7-6 and TRBJ1-6; D perhaps matches TRBD1 (6 bases). The CDR3 consists of 18 residues. CDR1 and CDR2 from the germline V gene are SGHVS and FNYEAQ. Trimming took 2 bases from V and 8 from J, leaving 22 bases between them. Here the CDR3 DNA reads TGTGCCAGCAGCTTACACAGGGCCCCTGATGGTGGTTATTCACCCCTCCACTTT. This encodes CASSLHRAPDGGYSPLHF.

This clone was observed a few times. The chain recombines TRBV12-5 with TRBJ1-2; 7 bases match TRBD1. Germline-derived CDR1 and CDR2 are LGHNT and FRNRAP. The CDR3 totals 14 residues. J was trimmed by 1 base and V by 6 bases; bases with no gene match: 5. The DNA for the CDR3 is TGTGCTAGTGGCCAGCGACAGGGTAACTATGGCTACACCTTC. Amino acids: CASGQRQGNYGYTF. Drawing the rest from reference TRBV12-5 and TRBJ1-2, the complete variable domain is DARVTQTPRHKVTEMGQEVTMRCQPILGHNTVFWYRQTMMQGLELLAYFRNRAPLDDSGMPKDRFSAEMPDATLATLKIQPSEPRDSAVYFCASGQRQGNYGYTFGSGTRLTVV.

The chain joins TRBV18 to TRBJ1-6; a possible D gene is TRBD1 (5 bases). The CDR3 contains 21 residues. V dropped 0 bases and J dropped 1 base, with 22 bases sitting between them. Germline values: CDR1 KGHSH, CDR2 LQKENI. The CDR3 protein is CASSPPVGSGEDSSYNSPLHF. As DNA, the CDR3 is TGTGCCAGCTCACCACCTGTAGGTTCGGGGGAGGATAGTTCCTATAATTCACCCCTCCACTTT.

The rearrangement joins TRBV6-5 to TRBJ2-3; D gene unclear. This CDR3 region has 13 residues. Trimming took 2 bases from V and 0 from J, leaving 3 bases between them. The germline V gene encodes CDR1 MNHEY and CDR2 SVGAGI. The CDR3: CASSYPSTDTQYF. CDR3 nucleotides: TGTGCCAGCAGTTACCCGAGCACAGATACGCAGTATTTT.

The chain carries TRBV12-3 or TRBV12-4 and TRBJ2-1; a possible D gene is TRBD1 (5 bases). Deletions cut 6 bases from V and 8 bases from J, with 14 bases between. This CDR3 has 13 amino acids. The CDR3, as DNA: TGTGCCAGCAGAACCTCATGGGGCGATGAGCAGTTCTTC. As protein: CASRTSWGDEQFF.

The rearrangement joins TRBV6-5 to TRBJ2-7, with D maybe TRBD2 (5 bases). Between the trimmed V and J ends, which lost 0 bases and 6 bases, there was a span of 9 bases. Germline V gene data show CDR1 as MNHEY and CDR2 as SVGAGI. There are 13 residues in the CDR3. As DNA, the CDR3 is TGTGCCAGCAGTTACTCGCTGGGGAGCGAGCAGTACTTC. Translated, it gives CASSYSLGSEQYF.

J is TRBJ2-7 and V is TRBV15; the match to TRBD1 covers 8 bases. Losses at the gene ends were 3 bases for V and 3 bases for J; bases not matched to a gene: 10. The germline CDR1 and CDR2 sequences are LNHNV and YYDKDF (reference sequence). This CDR3 contains 16 residues. CDR3 region: CATSSATGQELYEQYF. The CDR3 bases are TGTGCCACCAGCAGTGCCACGGGACAGGAACTCTACGAGCAGTACTTC. Complete variable domain (other parts from reference TRBV15 and TRBJ2-7): DAMVIQNPRYQVTQFGKPVTLSCSQTLNHNVMYWYQQKSSQAPKLLFHYYDKDFNNEADTPDNFQSRRPNTSFCFLDIRSPGLGDTAMYLCATSSATGQELYEQYFGPGTRLTVT.

V usage is TRBV6-2 or TRBV6-3 and J usage is TRBJ2-7; D is ambiguous. V was clipped by 5 bases and J by 5 bases, with 13 bases between them. The V gene's germline CDR1 is MNHEY and CDR2 SVGEGT. The CDR3 sequence is 13 residues long. The CDR3 spells CASSHPMWHEQYF. CDR3 coding DNA: TGTGCCAGCAGTCACCCCATGTGGCACGAGCAGTACTTC.

This chain joins TRBV21-1 and TRBJ2-7; the table's TRBD1 call for D was not verified on the DNA. TRBV21-1 is an annotated pseudogene. CDR3 length: 13 amino acids. The CDR3 DNA reads TGTGCCAGCTCCGTCAGGGTTCTGCTGGAGCAGTACTTC. It translates to CASSVRVLLEQYF.

The chain couples TRBV7-2 to TRBJ2-4; 8 bases map to TRBD1. The V segment lost 6 bases and the J segment 0 bases; nucleotides outside the gene matches: 7. Germline-derived CDR1 and CDR2 are SGHTA and FQGNSA. The CDR3 is 16 amino acids. The CDR3 bases are TGTGCCAGCAGGTACCCAGGGGGCCTAGCCAAAAACATTCAGTACTTC. This codes for CASRYPGGLAKNIQYF. Using reference TRBV7-2 and TRBJ2-4 for the parts outside the CDR3, the full variable domain is GAGVSQSPSNKVTEKGKDVELRCDPISGHTALYWYRQSLGQGLEFLIYFQGNSAPDKSGLPSDRFSAERTGGSVSTLTIQRTQQEDSAVYLCASRYPGGLAKNIQYFGAGTRLSVL.

This sequence joins TRBV7-2 and TRBJ2-2; 8 nucleotides agree with TRBD2. Germline trimming cut 3 bases from V and 4 bases from J; bases unmatched to any gene: 10. The germline gives CDR1 SGHTA, CDR2 FQGNSA. The CDR3 covers 17 residues. This chain's CDR3 is CASSLRAGATSTGELFF. The DNA of the CDR3 is TGTGCCAGCAGCTTGCGAGCGGGGGCCACGAGCACCGGGGAGCTGTTTTTT. The variable domain in full, with the rest retrieved from reference TRBV7-2 and TRBJ2-2, is GAGVSQSPSNKVTEKGKDVELRCDPISGHTALYWYRQSLGQGLEFLIYFQGNSAPDKSGLPSDRFSAERTGGSVSTLTIQRTQQEDSAVYLCASSLRAGATSTGELFFGEGSRLTVL.

The chain uses TRBV6-5 and TRBJ1-1; 7 positions match TRBD1. CDR1 and CDR2 (germline): MNHEY, SVGAGI. Trimming removed 3 bases from V and 4 bases from J; junction bases left unmatched: 2. The CDR3 runs to 13 residues. The CDR3 DNA sequence: TGTGCCAGCAGTTATCCAGGGGGCACTGAAGCTTTCTTT. This sequence encodes CASSYPGGTEAFF.

The rearrangement links TRBV29-1 to TRBJ2-7; tentative D call: TRBD2 (6 bases). Trimming left V 4 bases short and J 5 bases short, with 21 bases between. Germline CDR1 reads SQVTM; CDR2 reads ANQGSEA. The CDR3 contains 15 residues. The CDR3 loop is CSVASSVGRDHEQYF. The CDR3 bases are TGCAGCGTTGCCTCTAGTGTCGGGAGAGACCACGAGCAGTACTTC.

The chain uses TRBV6-2 or TRBV6-3 and TRBJ2-1, with D perhaps TRBD1 (5 bases). Germline lookup yields CDR1 MNHEY and CDR2 SVGEGT. The CDR3 covers 15 residues. Trimming pared 5 bases from V and 3 bases from J, leaving 14 bases between. For the CDR3, the DNA is TGTGCCAGCAGTCTAAGGGGTCGATACTACAATGAGCAGTTCTTC. It translates to CASSLRGRYYNEQFF.

V gene TRBV19 combines with J gene TRBJ1-5; 9 bases are shared with TRBD1. This CDR3 contains 17 residues. V shed 8 bases and J 2 bases; nucleotides not matched to a gene: 13. Germline V CDR1 and CDR2: LNHDA, SQIVND (reference sequence). The DNA for the CDR3 is TGTGCCAGTGACCCGGGACAGGGTATGTGGGGCAATCAGCCCCAGCATTTT. The encoded protein is CASDPGQGMWGNQPQHF.

This rearrangement joins TRBV18 to TRBJ2-7, with a possible D match to TRBD2 (5 bases). The CDR3 spans 14 residues. Germline lookup yields CDR1 KGHSH and CDR2 LQKENI. The V gene lost 2 bases and the J gene lost 2 bases, with 10 bases spanning the gap. Here the CDR3 reads CASSPDSVTYEQYF. As DNA, the CDR3 is TGTGCCAGCTCACCAGATAGCGTGACCTACGAGCAGTACTTC.

In DNA, the CDR3 is TGTGCCAGCAGTCCCCGTGGAGCGGGGGTGCTCTACAATGAGCAGTTCTTC. Translation gives CASSPRGAGVLYNEQFF. The chain employs TRBV27 and TRBJ2-1; 8 bases fit TRBD2. CDR3 length equals 17 residues. Germline V gene data show CDR1 as MNHEY and CDR2 as SMNVEV (reference sequence). Trimming at V came to 5 bases and at J to 3 bases, leaving 12 bases not matched to a gene.

J is TRBJ2-1 and V is TRBV7-9, with TRBD2 matching over 8 bases. The V segment lost 7 bases and the J segment 4 bases; nucleotides outside the gene matches: 9. Germline values: CDR1 SEHNR, CDR2 FQNEAQ (reference sequence). The CDR3 totals 15 residues. This CDR3 is CASNVAGLGYNEQFF. DNA for the CDR3: TGTGCCAGCAACGTAGCGGGACTGGGGTACAATGAGCAGTTCTTC. The full variable domain, its missing parts supplied by reference TRBV7-9 and TRBJ2-1, is DTGVSQNPRHKITKRGQNVTFRCDPISEHNRLYWYRQTLGQGPEFLTYFQNEAQLEKSRLLSDRFSAERPKGSFSTLEIQRTEQGDSAMYLCASNVAGLGYNEQFFGPGTRLTVL.

The chain has TRBV2 and TRBJ2-1; the match to TRBD2 covers 13 bases. V was pared by 6 bases and J by 13 bases, with 9 bases of the junction left unmatched. The germline V gene has CDR1 SNHLY and CDR2 FYNNEI. This CDR3 spans 14 amino acids. This CDR3 is CASRAGTSGNLQFF. In DNA, the CDR3 is TGTGCCAGCAGAGCCGGGACTAGCGGGAACCTCCAGTTCTTC.

The J gene is TRBJ1-2, the V gene TRBV5-1; D gene ambiguous. CDR3 size: 17 residues. Deletions cut 4 bases from V and 11 bases from J, with 30 bases between. From germline, CDR1 is SGHRS and CDR2 YFSETQ. CDR3 amino acids: CASSAPRSRFNPGGYTF. The CDR3, as DNA: TGCGCCAGCAGCGCGCCAAGGAGTAGGTTCAACCCCGGAGGGTACACCTTC.

The chain joins TRBV12-3 or TRBV12-4 to TRBJ1-1, with 10 positions matching TRBD1. V gave up 6 bases and J gave up 11 bases; unmatched junction bases: 9. There are 13 residues in the CDR3. The CDR3 is CASRTGGKVAAFF. The CDR3 DNA follows: TGTGCCAGCAGGACAGGGGGCAAAGTTGCGGCTTTCTTT.

This clone was counted between two and nine times. The rearrangement joins TRBV27 to TRBJ2-7, with 7 bases that match TRBD2. The CDR3 sequence is 13 residues long. V dropped 2 bases and J dropped 4; count of bases not matched to a gene: 2. Germline V CDR1 and CDR2: MNHEY, SMNVEV (reference sequence). The CDR3 DNA is TGTGCCAGCAGTTTAAGGGAGGGGTACGAGCAGTACTTC. This translates into CASSLREGYEQYF.

V is TRBV6-5 and J is TRBJ2-1; D is possibly TRBD1 (6 bases). CDR3 length: 16 amino acids. V dropped 1 base and J dropped 7 bases, with 17 bases sitting between them. Germline values: CDR1 MNHEY, CDR2 SVGAGI. The CDR3 is CASSYYRDTLRNEQFF. In DNA form, the CDR3 reads TGTGCCAGCAGTTACTATCGGGACACCTTACGGAATGAGCAGTTCTTC.

This chain links TRBV2 with TRBJ2-7; 7 nucleotides line up with TRBD1. Germline CDR1 is SNHLY and CDR2 is FYNNEI. V was pared by 8 bases and J by 3 bases, with 7 bases of the junction left unmatched. This CDR3 region has 13 residues. CDR3 in DNA: TGTGCCAGCCGACCGGGACAGAACTACGAGCAGTACTTC. Encoded protein: CASRPGQNYEQYF.

J is TRBJ1-2 and V is TRBV29-1; no firm D call. V gave up 2 bases and J gave up 8 bases, with 12 bases separating them. Germline loops: CDR1 SQVTM, CDR2 ANQGSEA. The CDR3 sequence is 12 residues long. In DNA form, the CDR3 reads TGCAGCGTTGAAACGAGGTCCGAGGGCTACACCTTC. Its protein product is CSVETRSEGYTF.

DNA for the CDR3: TGTGCCAGCAGCGCCACTAGCGGGAGAGCCTACGAGCAGTACTTC. It is translated as CASSATSGRAYEQYF. The chain recombines TRBV6-4 with TRBJ2-7; 11 positions agree with TRBD2. Losses at the gene ends were 6 bases for V and 2 bases for J; bases not matched to a gene: 6. Germline loops: CDR1 MRHNA, CDR2 SNTAGT. The length of the CDR3 is 15 residues.

The V call is TRBV5-1, the J call TRBJ1-1; a possible D gene is TRBD1 (5 bases). CDR1 SGHRS and CDR2 YFSETQ come from the germline V gene. This CDR3 contains 13 residues. Trimming shortened V by 1 base and J by 5 bases, and 9 bases separated the two germline ends. The CDR3 loop is CASSLRSGTEAFF. In DNA form, the CDR3 reads TGCGCCAGCAGCTTGCGGTCAGGGACTGAAGCTTTCTTT.

The genes are TRBV7-2 and TRBJ1-5; 9 bases are a match to TRBD1. The CDR3 contains 14 residues. Trimming cost V 5 bases and J 6 bases; bases outside gene matches: 5. The germline gives CDR1 SGHTA, CDR2 FQGNSA. CDR3 region: CASSAGTGPQPQHF. CDR3 nucleotide sequence: TGTGCCAGCAGCGCCGGGACAGGGCCTCAGCCCCAGCATTTT.

The CDR3 nucleotides are TGCGCCAGCAGCCACCCCGGACAGGGGGCGGGTGGCTACACCTTC. Encoded protein: CASSHPGQGAGGYTF. This chain joins TRBV4-1 and TRBJ1-2; 11 bases fit TRBD1. The CDR3 spans 15 residues. CDR1 MGHRA and CDR2 YSYEKL come from the germline V gene. Unmatched junction bases numbered 7, after V lost 3 bases and J lost 7 bases.

The chain recombines TRBV9 with TRBJ2-5; 9 nucleotides line up with TRBD2. This CDR3 region has 15 residues. After removal of 0 bases from V and 4 bases from J, the junction contained 4 bases not matched to a gene. Looked up from germline, CDR1 is SGDLS and CDR2 is YYNGEE. The DNA for the CDR3 is TGTGCCAGCAGCGTAGCTACTAGCGGGTTAGAGACCCAGTACTTC. Translating gives CASSVATSGLETQYF.

The rearrangement joins TRBV27 to TRBJ2-7, with D possibly TRBD2 on 6 matching bases. This CDR3 is built from 12 residues. Germline V gene data show CDR1 as MNHEY and CDR2 as SMNVEV (reference sequence). V lost 7 bases and J lost 4, with 11 bases in between. CDR3 amino acids: CASMRGGYEQYF. The CDR3 DNA reads TGTGCCAGCATGCGGGGTGGTTACGAGCAGTACTTC.

The V call is TRBV10-2, the J call TRBJ2-1; 8 bases are a match to TRBD2. V lost 2 bases to trimming and J lost 0 bases; unmatched junction nucleotides: 15. CDR1 and CDR2 from the germline V gene are WSHSY and SAAADI. The CDR3 spans 20 residues. In DNA form, the CDR3 reads TGCGCCAGCAGTGAGATTGCGCTACTAGCGGAGTCCAGCTCCTACAATGAGCAGTTCTTC. This encodes CASSEIALLAESSSYNEQFF.